A selection of T cell receptor beta chains follows, all from one sample in a study of CD8+ T cells in alopecia areata. The repertoire was sequenced with immunoSEQ multiplex PCR; TCRdb's copy has only in-frame clones and lacks some. The table includes 180,000 or so clones, 45% to 60% detected once. The input for sequencing was CD8+ T cells sorted from blood, taken around week 54, from a patient treated with tofacitinib. The receptor source for this set is a human donor with alopecia areata. CDR3s include the opening cysteine and the closing phenylalanine or tryptophan. D genes are given only for firm matches. Clone size appears in some rows only: once, few, many, or a class for an expanded clone.

v_call: TRBV5-4
cdr3_length: 14
clone_size: -
j_call: TRBJ2-5
d_call: -
cdr3_nt: TGTGCCAGCAGCTTGGTTCCTAGAGGAGAGACCCAGTACTTC
cdr3_aa: CASSLVPRGETQYF

v_call: TRBV4-1
cdr3_length: 17
clone_size: -
j_call: TRBJ1-5
d_call: TRBD1
cdr3_nt: TGCGCCAGCAGCCAAATAGGGACAGCCTTGGGCAATCAGCCCCAGCATTTT
cdr3_aa: CASSQIGTALGNQPQHF

v_call: TRBV29-1
cdr3_length: 12
clone_size: -
j_call: TRBJ2-2
d_call: -
cdr3_nt: TGCAGCGCTTTAATGAACACCGGGGAGCTGTTTTTT
cdr3_aa: CSALMNTGELFF

v_call: TRBV19
cdr3_length: 13
clone_size: -
j_call: TRBJ1-5
d_call: -
cdr3_nt: TGTGCCAGTACTGACAGCCCCAATCAGCCCCAGCATTTT
cdr3_aa: CASTDSPNQPQHF

v_call: TRBV5-6
cdr3_length: 12
clone_size: few
j_call: TRBJ2-7
d_call: -
cdr3_nt: TGTGCCAGCAGCTTGGGTTATTACGAGCAGTACTTC
cdr3_aa: CASSLGYYEQYF

v_call: TRBV27
cdr3_length: 12
clone_size: few
j_call: TRBJ2-7
d_call: TRBD1
cdr3_nt: TGTGCCAGCAGTCAGACAGGGGACGAGCAGTACTTC
cdr3_aa: CASSQTGDEQYF

v_call: TRBV5-1
cdr3_length: 14
clone_size: few
j_call: TRBJ2-6
d_call: -
cdr3_nt: TGCGCCAGCAGCTTCGGGGCTGGGGCCAACGTCCTGACTTTC
cdr3_aa: CASSFGAGANVLTF

v_call: TRBV6-4
cdr3_length: 15
clone_size: few
j_call: TRBJ1-6
d_call: -
cdr3_nt: TGTGCCAGCAGTGACTCTGGGACATTTAATTCACCCCTCCACTTT
cdr3_aa: CASSDSGTFNSPLHF

v_call: TRBV9
cdr3_length: 15
clone_size: -
j_call: TRBJ1-5
d_call: -
cdr3_nt: TGTGCCAGCAGCGTAGGAGGGCGCCTGAATCAGCCCCAGCATTTT
cdr3_aa: CASSVGGRLNQPQHF

v_call: TRBV29-1
cdr3_length: 14
clone_size: -
j_call: TRBJ2-3
d_call: -
cdr3_nt: TGCAGCGTTGAAGGGGCCAAGGGGGCAGATACGCAGTATTTT
cdr3_aa: CSVEGAKGADTQYF

v_call: TRBV15
cdr3_length: 12
clone_size: -
j_call: TRBJ1-1
d_call: -
cdr3_nt: TGTGCCACCAGCGGTGCGGGGACTGAAGCTTTCTTT
cdr3_aa: CATSGAGTEAFF

v_call: TRBV7-8
cdr3_length: 17
clone_size: -
j_call: TRBJ2-7
d_call: TRBD2
cdr3_nt: TGTGCCAGCAGCACCGGACTAGCGGGGGTGAGCTCCTACGAGCAGTACTTC
cdr3_aa: CASSTGLAGVSSYEQYF

v_call: TRBV30
cdr3_length: 11
clone_size: -
j_call: TRBJ2-1
d_call: TRBD2
cdr3_nt: TGTGCCTGGAGTGCTAGCGGTGAGCAGTTCTTC
cdr3_aa: CAWSASGEQFF

v_call: TRBV7-9
cdr3_length: 12
clone_size: -
j_call: TRBJ1-2
d_call: -
cdr3_nt: TGTGCCAGCAGCTTAGCATCCTATGGCTACACCTTC
cdr3_aa: CASSLASYGYTF

v_call: TRBV11-2
cdr3_length: 16
clone_size: -
j_call: TRBJ1-3
d_call: TRBD1
cdr3_nt: TGTGCCAGCAGCTTTGATTCCGACAGGGGATCCAACACCATATATTTT
cdr3_aa: CASSFDSDRGSNTIYF

v_call: TRBV7-9
cdr3_length: 18
clone_size: -
j_call: TRBJ2-3
d_call: TRBD1
cdr3_nt: TGTGCCAGCAGCTTAGGCCCCGGGACAGGGGTCTCCACAGATACGCAGTATTTT
cdr3_aa: CASSLGPGTGVSTDTQYF

v_call: TRBV15
cdr3_length: 15
clone_size: -
j_call: TRBJ2-1
d_call: -
cdr3_nt: TGTGCCACCAGCAGATATCCAGGGTCCCCAAATGAGCAGTTCTTC
cdr3_aa: CATSRYPGSPNEQFF

v_call: TRBV19
cdr3_length: 15
clone_size: -
j_call: TRBJ2-7
d_call: TRBD1
cdr3_nt: TGTGCCAGTAGTATAGGGGACAGCTACTCCTACGAGCAGTACTTC
cdr3_aa: CASSIGDSYSYEQYF

v_call: TRBV27
cdr3_length: 15
clone_size: few
j_call: TRBJ2-1
d_call: TRBD2
cdr3_nt: TGTGCCAGCGGAATAGCGGGGGGCCATCCCATGGAGCAGTTCTTC
cdr3_aa: CASGIAGGHPMEQFF

v_call: TRBV13
cdr3_length: 12
clone_size: -
j_call: TRBJ1-1
d_call: -
cdr3_nt: TGTGCCAGCAGCTTAAGGTACCTTGAAGCTTTCTTT
cdr3_aa: CASSLRYLEAFF

v_call: TRBV9
cdr3_length: 15
clone_size: -
j_call: TRBJ2-2
d_call: TRBD2
cdr3_nt: TGTGCCAGCGGGAGTAGCGGGGCGGACACCGGGGAGCTGTTTTTT
cdr3_aa: CASGSSGADTGELFF

v_call: TRBV27
cdr3_length: 12
clone_size: -
j_call: TRBJ2-5
d_call: TRBD2
cdr3_nt: TGTGCCAGCAGCCCCGGGGGGGAGACCCAGTACTTC
cdr3_aa: CASSPGGETQYF

v_call: TRBV2
cdr3_length: 12
clone_size: -
j_call: TRBJ2-7
d_call: TRBD1
cdr3_nt: TGTGCCAGCACGGGACAGACCTACGAGCAGTACTTC
cdr3_aa: CASTGQTYEQYF

v_call: TRBV5-6
cdr3_length: 14
clone_size: -
j_call: TRBJ2-1
d_call: -
cdr3_nt: TGTGCCAGCAGCGAACCGAATAGCGAGAATGAGCAGTTCTTC
cdr3_aa: CASSEPNSENEQFF

v_call: TRBV11-2
cdr3_length: 17
clone_size: few
j_call: TRBJ2-6
d_call: -
cdr3_nt: TGTGCCAGCAGCCCCCAGGGGCCTGGGCATGGGGCCAACGTCCTGACTTTC
cdr3_aa: CASSPQGPGHGANVLTF

v_call: TRBV5-1
cdr3_length: 13
clone_size: -
j_call: TRBJ2-5
d_call: -
cdr3_nt: TGCGCCAGCAAGGAGGGGGATGGAGAGACCCAGTACTTC
cdr3_aa: CASKEGDGETQYF

v_call: TRBV7-9
cdr3_length: 17
clone_size: -
j_call: TRBJ2-7
d_call: -
cdr3_nt: TGTGCCAGCAGCTCATCCGTCCAAGGCGACAGGACCTACGAGCAGTACTTC
cdr3_aa: CASSSSVQGDRTYEQYF

v_call: TRBV11-2
cdr3_length: 13
clone_size: -
j_call: TRBJ2-7
d_call: -
cdr3_nt: TGTGCCAGCAGCTTCAGGACAGATTACGAGCAGTACTTC
cdr3_aa: CASSFRTDYEQYF

v_call: TRBV4-1
cdr3_length: 13
clone_size: few
j_call: TRBJ2-7
d_call: -
cdr3_nt: TGCGCCAGCAGCCAAGTCGGGTTCTACGAGCAGTACTTC
cdr3_aa: CASSQVGFYEQYF

v_call: TRBV7-2
cdr3_length: 19
clone_size: few
j_call: TRBJ2-3
d_call: TRBD2
cdr3_nt: TGTGCCAGCAGCGTCCCGGGACTAGCGGGGGGGCCTAGCACAGATACGCAGTATTTT
cdr3_aa: CASSVPGLAGGPSTDTQYF

v_call: TRBV19
cdr3_length: 13
clone_size: few
j_call: TRBJ2-3
d_call: -
cdr3_nt: TGTGCCAGTAGGCAGGGGTGGATAGATACGCAGTATTTT
cdr3_aa: CASRQGWIDTQYF